A selection of T cell receptor beta chains follows, all from one sample in a study of control samples from healthy donors and cancer patients. Only in-frame clones appear in the TCRdb table, and some are missing; sequencing was by immunoSEQ multiplex PCR. In the table there are about 140,000 clones, approximately 90% of which are singletons. Material for sequencing was blood. The receptors stem from a woman aged 25-40 years in good health. Both conserved end residues are part of each CDR3. Each record gives: V gene, D gene, J gene, clone size, CDR3 protein, CDR3 DNA. A D gene is named only where the DNA matches it firmly. The size of a clone is reported for some rows only, either as once, few or many, or as a class for expanded clones.

V: TRBV2; D: NA; J: TRBJ1-2; size: once; CDR3: CASSESRGPYGYTF; DNA: TGTGCCAGCAGTGAATCCAGGGGACCCTATGGCTACACCTTC
V: TRBV28; D: NA; J: TRBJ1-1; size: NA; CDR3: CAHSASNTEAFF; DNA: TGTGCCCACTCGGCATCGAACACTGAAGCTTTCTTT
V: TRBV12-3/TRBV12-4; D: NA; J: TRBJ1-1; size: NA; CDR3: CASSLQSEAFF; DNA: TGTGCCAGCAGTTTGCAGAGTGAAGCTTTCTTT
V: TRBV24-1; D: TRBD1; J: TRBJ1-2; size: NA; CDR3: CATTDRDGYGYTF; DNA: TGTGCCACCACTGACAGGGATGGCTATGGCTACACCTTC
V: TRBV6-1; D: NA; J: TRBJ1-2; size: NA; CDR3: CASSEDFGFGYTF; DNA: TGTGCCAGCAGTGAAGATTTCGGGTTTGGCTACACCTTC
V: TRBV7-6; D: NA; J: TRBJ2-1; size: NA; CDR3: CASSLEWSLSYNEQFF; DNA: TGTGCCAGCAGCTTAGAGTGGTCACTCTCCTACAATGAGCAGTTCTTC
V: TRBV6-5; D: NA; J: TRBJ1-3; size: NA; CDR3: CASSYSSRISGNTIYF; DNA: TGTGCCAGCAGTTACTCGAGCCGGATCTCTGGAAACACCATATATTTT
V: TRBV28; D: TRBD1; J: TRBJ2-1; size: NA; CDR3: CASSWDSYNEQFF; DNA: TGTGCCAGCAGTTGGGACAGCTACAATGAGCAGTTCTTC
V: TRBV30; D: NA; J: TRBJ1-2; size: NA; CDR3: CAWSARSYGYTF; DNA: TGTGCCTGGAGTGCACGGAGCTATGGCTACACCTTC
V: TRBV15; D: NA; J: TRBJ1-2; size: NA; CDR3: CATSRDRGRDYGYTF; DNA: TGTGCCACCAGCAGAGACAGGGGAAGGGACTATGGCTACACCTTC
V: TRBV6-5; D: NA; J: TRBJ1-5; size: NA; CDR3: CASSQQGGNQPQHF; DNA: TGTGCCAGCAGTCAACAGGGCGGCAATCAGCCCCAGCATTTT
V: TRBV29-1; D: NA; J: TRBJ2-5; size: NA; CDR3: CSDLRGLGETQYF; DNA: TGCAGCGACCTCAGGGGACTGGGTGAGACCCAGTACTTC
V: TRBV6-5; D: NA; J: TRBJ2-7; size: NA; CDR3: CASTPVKSYEQYF; DNA: TGTGCCAGCACCCCGGTTAAATCCTACGAGCAGTACTTC
V: TRBV18; D: TRBD2; J: TRBJ2-1; size: NA; CDR3: CASSPRGASGGGNEQFF; DNA: TGTGCCAGCTCACCACGGGGCGCGTCCGGGGGGGGCAATGAGCAGTTCTTC
V: TRBV10-3; D: NA; J: TRBJ1-1; size: NA; CDR3: CAISGDAEAFF; DNA: TGTGCCATCAGCGGTGACGCTGAAGCTTTCTTT
V: TRBV3-1/TRBV3-2; D: TRBD1; J: TRBJ1-1; size: NA; CDR3: CASSHRTGVNTEAFF; DNA: TGTGCCAGCAGCCACAGGACAGGGGTGAACACTGAAGCTTTCTTT
V: TRBV29-1; D: NA; J: TRBJ1-2; size: NA; CDR3: CSVVENYGYTF; DNA: TGCAGCGTTGTGGAGAACTATGGCTACACCTTC
V: TRBV5-4; D: NA; J: TRBJ2-7; size: NA; CDR3: CASSLISAYEQYF; DNA: TGTGCCAGCAGCTTAATTAGTGCCTACGAGCAGTACTTC
V: TRBV5-1; D: NA; J: TRBJ2-2; size: NA; CDR3: CASSLGGAGTGELFF; DNA: TGCGCCAGCAGCTTAGGGGGTGCCGGCACCGGGGAGCTGTTTTTT
V: TRBV30; D: TRBD2; J: TRBJ2-5; size: NA; CDR3: CAWSVLLAGRGLETQYF; DNA: TGTGCCTGGAGTGTGCTGTTAGCGGGACGGGGGCTGGAGACCCAGTACTTC
V: TRBV30; D: NA; J: TRBJ1-3; size: once; CDR3: CAWTGHSSGNTIYF; DNA: TGTGCCTGGACAGGGCATAGCTCTGGAAACACCATATATTTT
V: TRBV7-9; D: NA; J: TRBJ2-7; size: NA; CDR3: CASSYRDINYYEQYF; DNA: TGTGCCAGCAGCTACCGGGACATAAATTACTACGAGCAGTACTTC
V: TRBV7-2; D: NA; J: TRBJ2-7; size: NA; CDR3: CASSLEASGSRGYEQYF; DNA: TGTGCCAGCAGCTTAGAAGCTAGTGGTTCTCGAGGGTACGAGCAGTACTTC
V: TRBV7-8; D: NA; J: TRBJ2-3; size: NA; CDR3: CASSAEDTQYF; DNA: TGTGCCAGCTCGGCGGAGGATACGCAGTATTTT
V: TRBV19; D: NA; J: TRBJ1-4; size: NA; CDR3: CASSPRPGTPNEKLFF; DNA: TGTGCCAGTAGTCCTCGTCCCGGGACGCCGAATGAAAAACTGTTTTTT
V: TRBV7-3; D: TRBD1; J: TRBJ2-1; size: NA; CDR3: CASSLTGGPYNEQFF; DNA: TGTGCCAGCAGCCTAACAGGGGGCCCCTACAATGAGCAGTTCTTC
V: TRBV27; D: TRBD1; J: TRBJ2-7; size: once; CDR3: CASSLTNRGPYEQYF; DNA: TGTGCCAGCAGCCTAACTAACAGGGGGCCCTACGAGCAGTACTTC
V: TRBV19; D: NA; J: TRBJ1-5; size: once; CDR3: CASDGTGHQPQHF; DNA: TGTGCCAGTGATGGGACGGGACATCAGCCCCAGCATTTT
V: TRBV29-1; D: NA; J: TRBJ2-5; size: NA; CDR3: CSLPWGGPEETQYF; DNA: TGCAGCCTACCATGGGGGGGGCCGGAAGAGACCCAGTACTTC
V: TRBV19; D: TRBD1; J: TRBJ2-1; size: NA; CDR3: CASSIGGQSPNEQFF; DNA: TGTGCCAGTAGTATAGGGGGACAGTCCCCCAATGAGCAGTTCTTC
V: TRBV30; D: NA; J: TRBJ2-7; size: NA; CDR3: CAWSVPIEGWSSEQYF; DNA: TGTGCCTGGAGTGTACCAATCGAGGGATGGAGTTCGGAGCAGTACTTC
V: TRBV9; D: TRBD1; J: TRBJ2-1; size: NA; CDR3: CASSVGTGGYNEQFF; DNA: TGTGCCAGCAGCGTAGGGACAGGGGGTTACAATGAGCAGTTCTTC
V: TRBV7-3; D: TRBD2; J: TRBJ2-2; size: many; CDR3: CASSPTSGANTGELFF; DNA: TGTGCCAGCAGCCCAACTAGCGGGGCTAACACCGGGGAGCTGTTTTTT
V: TRBV30; D: NA; J: TRBJ2-5; size: NA; CDR3: CAWSGGIGGVWQETQYF; DNA: TGTGCCTGGAGTGGCGGGATAGGGGGAGTATGGCAAGAGACCCAGTACTTC
V: TRBV30; D: NA; J: TRBJ2-3; size: NA; CDR3: CAWGADISTQYF; DNA: TGTGCCTGGGGGGCGGACATTTCAACGCAGTATTTT
V: TRBV7-9; D: NA; J: TRBJ2-1; size: NA; CDR3: CATWGGSYNEQFF; DNA: TGTGCCACCTGGGGCGGCAGCTACAATGAGCAGTTCTTC
V: TRBV7-3; D: TRBD2; J: TRBJ2-3; size: NA; CDR3: CASSSQGGYTQYF; DNA: TGTGCCAGCAGCTCGCAGGGAGGGTATACGCAGTATTTT